The 27 T cell receptor beta chains below come from one sample, sequenced in a study of blood T cell repertoires in COVID-19 (TCRdb year 2020). The library was generated by the immunoSEQ multiplex PCR assay. TCRdb re-hosts the immuneACCESS table, in-frame sequences only. Its copies lack some clones; in the studies checked, an unresolved V gene accounts for under half of them, and the cause for the rest is not known. The sample table lists roughly 100,000 clones, about 90% of them with a count of one. The ten largest clones add up to less than 4% of the sample. The sample was peripheral blood. The receptors come from a human donor in a cohort sampled during active COVID-19.

The chain employs TRBV6-2 or TRBV6-3 and TRBJ2-7; 10 bases line up with TRBD2. Germline-derived CDR1 and CDR2 are MNHEY and SVGEGT. CDR3 length: 18 amino acids. V shed 2 bases and J 2 bases; nucleotides not matched to a gene: 12. CDR3 nucleotides: TGTGCCAGCAGTTACCTGTTCGGGGGACTAGCGCATACCTACGAGCAGTACTTC. Translation gives CASSYLFGGLAHTYEQYF.

This chain connects TRBV9 to TRBJ2-2, with 8 bases lining up with TRBD2. V was clipped by 4 bases and J by 2 bases; unmatched bases: 13. Germline V gene data show CDR1 as SGDLS and CDR2 as YYNGEE. The CDR3 has 18 amino acids. The CDR3 DNA is TGTGCCAGCAGCCCTCCCCGTACTAGCGGATTAAACACCGGGGAGCTGTTTTTT. Its translation: CASSPPRTSGLNTGELFF.

This clone came up many times. V usage is TRBV12-3 or TRBV12-4 and J usage is TRBJ1-2, with a weak D call TRBD1 (5 bases). V was cut by 6 bases and J by 8 bases, with 16 bases left in between. CDR3 size: 13 residues. The CDR3, as DNA: TGTGCCAGCAGGAAACAGGTTTCGGAGGGCTACACCTTC. It translates to CASRKQVSEGYTF.

The rearrangement uses TRBV4-1 and TRBJ1-4, with 8 bases fitting TRBD1. Trimming took 3 bases from V and 8 from J; bases not matched to a gene: 14. The CDR3 length is 17 residues. Germline assignment: CDR1 MGHRA and CDR2 YSYEKL. Here the CDR3 DNA reads TGCGCCAGCAGCCATACTGGACAGGGTATCACGGAGGAAAAACTGTTTTTT. This encodes CASSHTGQGITEEKLFF.

CDR3 protein: CASSYPGLAAGETQYF. DNA of the CDR3: TGTGCCAGCAGTTACCCGGGACTAGCGGCTGGAGAGACCCAGTACTTC. The chain links TRBV5-4 to TRBJ2-5, with TRBD2 identical over 11 bases. With V trimmed by 5 bases and J by 4 bases, 10 bases remained unmatched. Germline-derived CDR1 and CDR2 are SGHNT and YYREEE (reference sequence). The CDR3 contains 16 residues. Combining the CDR3 with reference TRBV5-4 and TRBJ2-5 gives the whole variable domain ETGVTQSPTHLIKTRGQQVTLRCSSQSGHNTVSWYQQALGQGPQFIFQYYREEENGRGNFPPRFSGLQFPNYSSELNVNALELDDSALYLCASSYPGLAAGETQYFGPGTRLLVL.

The genes are TRBV19 and TRBJ1-1; no clear D. V was trimmed by 6 bases and J by 4 bases, leaving 12 bases between them. Germline V gene data show CDR1 as LNHDA and CDR2 as SQIVND (reference sequence). The CDR3 covers 13 residues. CDR3 nucleotides: TGTGCCAGTAGGAGGGCAAGGGCCACTGAAGCTTTCTTT. Its protein product is CASRRARATEAFF.

The chain uses TRBV21-1 and TRBJ2-1; TRBD2, the table's D call, lacks a check against the DNA. TRBV21-1 is shown as a pseudogene. The CDR3 length is 16 residues. CDR3 in amino acids: CASSSRTSGRVREQFF. The CDR3 DNA is TGTGCCAGCAGCTCCCGGACTAGCGGGAGAGTCCGTGAGCAGTTCTTC.

The rearrangement joins TRBV2 to TRBJ1-5; D possibly corresponds to TRBD1 (6 bases). Per the germline V gene, CDR1 is SNHLY and CDR2 is FYNNEI. The CDR3 contains 15 residues. Between the trimmed V and J ends, which lost 2 bases and 4 bases, there was a span of 12 bases. Here the CDR3 reads CASSERQGSNQPQHF. The CDR3 DNA reads as TGTGCCAGCAGTGAAAGGCAGGGGTCGAATCAGCCCCAGCATTTT.

The chain links TRBV30 to TRBJ2-7; D is possibly TRBD1 (6 bases). The V and J ends lost 0 bases and 8 bases respectively, with 11 bases between them. The CDR3 has 12 residues. CDR1 is GTSNPN, CDR2 SVGIG, per germline (reference sequence). The CDR3 region has the DNA TGTGCCTGGAGTGTAGGGGGTTCTCAGCAGTACTTC. It translates to CAWSVGGSQQYF. Full variable domain (rest looked up from reference TRBV30 and TRBJ2-7): SQTIHQWPATLVQPVGSPLSLECTVEGTSNPNLYWYRQAAGRGLQLLFYSVGIGQISSEVPQNLSASRPQDRQFILSSKKLLLSDSGFYLCAWSVGGSQQYFGPGTRLTVT.

The chain joins TRBV19 to TRBJ2-6; 14 bases align to TRBD2. Germline trimming cut 8 bases from V and 1 base from J; bases unmatched to any gene: 13. The CDR3 has 20 amino acids. From germline, CDR1 is LNHDA and CDR2 SQIVND (reference sequence). CDR3 amino acids: CASGYNPGTSGRSGANVLTF. In nucleotides, the CDR3 is TGTGCCAGTGGCTATAATCCCGGGACTAGCGGGAGATCTGGGGCCAACGTCCTGACTTTC.

This chain links TRBV4-3 with TRBJ2-5; TRBD2 matches at 10 bases. Germline lookup yields CDR1 LGHNA and CDR2 YSLEER. The CDR3 sequence is 17 residues long. Trimming took 0 bases from V and 5 from J; bases not matched to a gene: 9. The CDR3 region is CASSQESPAGGLETQYF. The DNA for the CDR3 is TGCGCCAGCAGCCAAGAGAGCCCAGCGGGAGGGCTGGAGACCCAGTACTTC.

The rearrangement uses TRBV7-8 and TRBJ2-3; 9 nucleotides agree with TRBD2. Looked up from germline, CDR1 is SGHVS and CDR2 is FQNEAQ. Unmatched junction bases numbered 12, after V lost 1 base and J lost 4 bases. CDR3 size: 18 residues. The CDR3: CASSLVIQRGVGSDTQYF. In DNA form, the CDR3 reads TGTGCCAGCAGCTTAGTCATTCAGCGGGGGGTGGGGTCAGATACGCAGTATTTT. The full variable domain, its missing parts supplied by reference TRBV7-8 and TRBJ2-3, is GAGVSQSPRYKVAKRGQDVALRCDPISGHVSLFWYQQALGQGPEFLTYFQNEAQLDKSGLPSDRFFAERPEGSVSTLKIQRTQQEDSAVYLCASSLVIQRGVGSDTQYFGPGTRLTVL.

The gene calls are TRBV5-6 and TRBJ1-6; D remains ambiguous. The V and J ends lost 4 bases and 5 bases respectively, with 19 bases between them. The CDR3 runs 17 residues. Germline V gene sequence: CDR1 SGHDT, CDR2 YYEEEE. The CDR3 reads CASSPGSPFADNSPLHF. The CDR3, as DNA: TGTGCCAGCAGCCCCGGGTCTCCCTTTGCGGATAATTCACCCCTCCACTTT.

This chain links TRBV19 with TRBJ1-3; D might be TRBD1 (6 bases). The V end was cut by 10 bases, the J end by 4 bases, with 14 bases between. CDR1 and CDR2 (germline): LNHDA, SQIVND (reference sequence). The CDR3 runs 13 residues. For the CDR3, the DNA is TGTGCCACCAGAAGGGGGTCCGGAAACACCATATATTTT. Protein sequence: CATRRGSGNTIYF. Using reference TRBV19 and TRBJ1-3 for the parts outside the CDR3, the full variable domain is DGGITQSPKYLFRKEGQNVTLSCEQNLNHDAMYWYRQDPGQGLRLIYYSQIVNDFQKGDIAEGYSVSREKKESFPLTVTSAQKNPTAFYLCATRRGSGNTIYFGEGSWLTVV.

The chain has TRBV7-9 and TRBJ2-1; 7 bases fit TRBD2. Germline assignment: CDR1 SEHNR and CDR2 FQNEAQ (reference sequence). Trimming at V came to 5 bases and at J to 4 bases, leaving 11 bases not matched to a gene. The CDR3 totals 16 residues. CDR3 DNA: TGTGCCAGCAGCCCCTCTATGTGGGAGGGGTACAATGAGCAGTTCTTC. Amino acid sequence: CASSPSMWEGYNEQFF.

This clone was detected once. The chain recombines TRBV19 with TRBJ1-3; a weak D match, TRBD1 (6 bases). The CDR3 length is 17 residues. Germline lookup yields CDR1 LNHDA and CDR2 SQIVND (reference sequence). V was pared by 1 base and J by 0 bases, with 13 bases between. The DNA of the CDR3 is TGTGCCAGTAGTATAGCTGGACAGCGGATCTCTGGAAACACCATATATTTT. Translated: CASSIAGQRISGNTIYF.

The rearrangement joins TRBV6-5 to TRBJ2-1; D may be TRBD2 (5 bases). The CDR3 sequence is 12 residues long. Germline values: CDR1 MNHEY, CDR2 SVGAGI. Deletions cut 7 bases from V and 5 bases from J, with 9 bases between. The CDR3 is CASTGGHNEQFF. The CDR3 nucleotides read TGTGCCAGCACCGGAGGACACAATGAGCAGTTCTTC.

The V call is TRBV5-1, the J call TRBJ1-5, with D possibly matching TRBD1 (5 bases). Germline values: CDR1 SGHRS, CDR2 YFSETQ. Trimming cost V 5 bases and J 0 bases, with 6 bases left between them. This CDR3 has 13 residues. The CDR3 is CASRGDSNQPQHF. The DNA of the CDR3 is TGCGCCAGCAGAGGGGATAGCAATCAGCCCCAGCATTTT.

This chain links TRBV4-3 with TRBJ2-7, with 12 bases that match TRBD2. The CDR3 totals 16 residues. V shed 3 bases, J shed 2 bases, and the junction held 5 bases outside the gene matches. CDR1 LGHNA and CDR2 YSLEER come from the germline V gene. The CDR3 DNA sequence: TGCGCCAGCAGCCAGTCCCTAGCGGGAGGGCCCTACGAGCAGTACTTC. This encodes CASSQSLAGGPYEQYF.

The chain combines TRBV4-1 with TRBJ2-2, with TRBD1 matching 7 bases. The CDR3 loop spans 16 amino acids. CDR1 MGHRA and CDR2 YSYEKL come from the germline V gene. V shed 8 bases, J shed 1 base, and the junction held 10 bases outside the gene matches. This CDR3 is CASFNLGQKNTGELFF. CDR3 nucleotide sequence: TGCGCCAGCTTCAACCTGGGACAGAAGAACACCGGGGAGCTGTTTTTT.

This clone was detected only once. The chain joins TRBV24-1 to TRBJ2-3; 9 bases match TRBD2. The CDR3 totals 14 residues. The germline V gene encodes CDR1 KGHDR and CDR2 SFDVKD. J gave up 5 bases and V 7 bases, and 6 bases lay outside the gene matches. The CDR3 DNA is TGTGCCACCAGGGCGGGGGGGCAGGGAGATACGCAGTATTTT. This encodes CATRAGGQGDTQYF.

The chain joins TRBV7-3 to TRBJ2-1; the D gene is possibly TRBD1 (6 bases). This CDR3 spans 17 amino acids. Germline lookup yields CDR1 SGHTA and CDR2 FQGTGA. V lost 5 bases and J lost 0, with 17 bases in between. CDR3 loop: CASSTSGARSSYNEQFF. CDR3 coding DNA: TGTGCCAGCAGCACTTCAGGGGCCCGAAGCTCCTACAATGAGCAGTTCTTC.

The chain recombines TRBV7-3 with TRBJ2-3, with 11 bases fitting TRBD2. Germline CDR1 reads SGHTA; CDR2 reads FQGTGA. J gave up 7 bases and V 2 bases, and 8 bases lay outside the gene matches. The CDR3 totals 16 residues. The CDR3: CASSLGSGGATNTQYF. DNA of the CDR3: TGTGCCAGCAGCTTAGGTAGCGGGGGGGCTACGAATACGCAGTATTTT.

The CDR3 sequence: CASRSRLAGENEQFF. For the CDR3, the DNA is TGTGCCAGCAGGTCGAGACTAGCGGGAGAAAATGAGCAGTTCTTC. The V gene is TRBV28, the J gene TRBJ2-1; 12 bases map to TRBD2. CDR1 MDHEN and CDR2 SYDVKM come from the germline V gene. V gave up 6 bases and J gave up 7 bases; unmatched junction bases: 7. This CDR3 has 15 amino acids.

This rearrangement joins TRBV19 to TRBJ1-5; TRBD1 matches 10 bases. With V trimmed by 5 bases and J by 6 bases, 7 bases remained unmatched. CDR3 length: 15 amino acids. The V gene's germline CDR1 is LNHDA and CDR2 SQIVND (reference sequence). This CDR3 reads CASSPGQGGVQPQHF. The CDR3, as DNA: TGTGCCAGTAGTCCCGGACAGGGGGGGGTTCAGCCCCAGCATTTT.

The rearrangement joins TRBV5-4 to TRBJ2-1; 7 bases fit TRBD2. Germline V gene sequence: CDR1 SGHNT, CDR2 YYREEE (reference sequence). The CDR3 runs 15 residues. J gave up 2 bases and V 0 bases, and 2 bases lay outside the gene matches. The CDR3 bases are TGTGCCAGCAGCTTGGGGAGCGGGGCCTACAATGAGCAGTTCTTC. This codes for CASSLGSGAYNEQFF.

This clone was detected a few times. The V call is TRBV5-1, the J call TRBJ2-5, with D maybe TRBD1 (6 bases). Per the germline V gene, CDR1 is SGHRS and CDR2 is YFSETQ. Trimming removed 5 bases at V and 0 bases at J, with 11 bases between. The CDR3 covers 14 residues. CDR3 coding DNA: TGCGCCAGCAGGTCTCGGACAGACCAAGAGACCCAGTACTTC. It translates to CASRSRTDQETQYF.